This T cell receptor (beta chain) was captured by sequencing in a study of T-cell reconstitution after alpha-beta-depleted transplantation in children. The V gene's germline CDR1 is GTSNPN and CDR2 SVGIG (reference sequence). The CDR3 length is 13 residues. With 0 bases removed from V and 1 base from J, the gap between germline ends came to 6 bases. Preparation of the TCRbeta library involved a method that used unique molecular identifiers. TCRdb passed the PCR reads through MiXCR, listing each CDR3 protein once. The repertoire holds approximately 650,000 distinct CDR3 sequences, with over 10% as singletons. Study-level findings and limits: There were reportedly several hundred expanded graft clones from which alpha-beta T cells came about two months after transplant. Newly produced T cells mostly provided counts and TCRbeta diversity after one year, as hyperexpanded clones declined. There were some patients whose high TCRbeta diversity at day 60 came from surviving recipient T cells and thymic progenitors.

For this clonotype: What it recognizes is unknown.

Specimen: PBMCs, collected before TCRalphabeta/CD19-depleted stem cell transplant. The V and J genes are TRBV30 and TRBJ1-1; D ambiguous. This clonotype was obtained from a girl between 2 and 10 years old with congenital amegakaryocytic thrombocytopenia, due to receive a stem cell transplant. CDR3 DNA sequence: TGTGCCTGGAGTGTAGCCCGGAACACTGAAGCTTTCTTT. It encodes CAWSVARNTEAFF. The variable domain in full, with the rest retrieved from reference TRBV30 and TRBJ1-1, is SQTIHQWPATLVQPVGSPLSLECTVEGTSNPNLYWYRQAAGRGLQLLFYSVGIGQISSEVPQNLSASRPQDRQFILSSKKLLLSDSGFYLCAWSVARNTEAFFGQGTRLTVV.